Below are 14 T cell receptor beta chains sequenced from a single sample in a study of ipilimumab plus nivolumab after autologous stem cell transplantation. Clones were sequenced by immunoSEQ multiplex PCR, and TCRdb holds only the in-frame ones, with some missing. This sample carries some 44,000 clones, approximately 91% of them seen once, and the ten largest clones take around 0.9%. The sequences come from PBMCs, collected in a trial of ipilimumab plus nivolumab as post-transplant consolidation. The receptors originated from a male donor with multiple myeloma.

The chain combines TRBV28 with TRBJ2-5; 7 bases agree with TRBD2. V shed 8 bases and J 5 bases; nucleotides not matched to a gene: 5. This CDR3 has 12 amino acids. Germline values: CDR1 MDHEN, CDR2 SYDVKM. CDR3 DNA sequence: TGTGCCAGCGCCGGGGGGTACGAGACCCAGTACTTC. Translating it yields CASAGGYETQYF.

The CDR3 DNA reads as TGCGCCAGCAGTCGGACAGCCTCTAACTATGGCTACACCTTC. It is translated as CASSRTASNYGYTF. The chain is built from TRBV5-1 and TRBJ1-2; possible D gene TRBD1, 6 bases. Germline values: CDR1 SGHRS, CDR2 YFSETQ. The CDR3 is 14 amino acids. Trimming took 5 bases from V and 0 from J, leaving 11 bases between them.

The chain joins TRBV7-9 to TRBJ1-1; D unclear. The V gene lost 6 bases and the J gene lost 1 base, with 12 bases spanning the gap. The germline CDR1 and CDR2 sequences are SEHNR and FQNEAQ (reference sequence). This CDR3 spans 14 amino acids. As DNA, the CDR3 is TGTGCCAGCAGACGACCGAGCCGGAACACTGAAGCTTTCTTT. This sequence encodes CASRRPSRNTEAFF.

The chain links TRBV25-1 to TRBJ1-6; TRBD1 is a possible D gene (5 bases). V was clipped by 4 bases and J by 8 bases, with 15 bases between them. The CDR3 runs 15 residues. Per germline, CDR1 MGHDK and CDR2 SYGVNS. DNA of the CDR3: TGTGCCAGCAGTGCGAGGGGTAGGAGAGATTCACCCCTCCACTTT. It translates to CASSARGRRDSPLHF.

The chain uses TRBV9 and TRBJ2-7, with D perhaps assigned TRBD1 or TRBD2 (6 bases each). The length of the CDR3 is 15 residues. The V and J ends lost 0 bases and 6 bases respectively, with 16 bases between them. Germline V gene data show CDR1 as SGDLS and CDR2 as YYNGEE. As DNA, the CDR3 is TGTGCCAGCAGCGTAGGCAGTAAGGGGGGTGGCGAGCAGTACTTC. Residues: CASSVGSKGGGEQYF.

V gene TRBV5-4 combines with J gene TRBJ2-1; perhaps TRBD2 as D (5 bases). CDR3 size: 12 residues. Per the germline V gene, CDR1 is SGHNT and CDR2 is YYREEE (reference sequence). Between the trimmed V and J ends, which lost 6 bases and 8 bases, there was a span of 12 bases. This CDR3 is CASTLLGHEQFF. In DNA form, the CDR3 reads TGTGCCAGCACCCTACTAGGGCATGAGCAGTTCTTC. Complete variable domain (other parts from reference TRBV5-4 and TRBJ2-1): ETGVTQSPTHLIKTRGQQVTLRCSSQSGHNTVSWYQQALGQGPQFIFQYYREEENGRGNFPPRFSGLQFPNYSSELNVNALELDDSALYLCASTLLGHEQFFGPGTRLTVL.

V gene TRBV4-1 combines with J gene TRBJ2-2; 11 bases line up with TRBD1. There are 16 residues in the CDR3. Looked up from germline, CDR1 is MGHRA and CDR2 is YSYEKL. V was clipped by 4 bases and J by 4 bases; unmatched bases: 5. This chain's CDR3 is CASSPRTGGITGELFF. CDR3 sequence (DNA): TGCGCCAGCAGCCCCCGGACAGGGGGCATCACCGGGGAGCTGTTTTTT.

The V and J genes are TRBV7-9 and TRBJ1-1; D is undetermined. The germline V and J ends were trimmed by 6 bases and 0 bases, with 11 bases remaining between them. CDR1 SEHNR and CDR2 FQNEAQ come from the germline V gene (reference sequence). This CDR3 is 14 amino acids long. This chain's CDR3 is CASRSDGMNTEAFF. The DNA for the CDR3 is TGTGCCAGCAGATCGGACGGGATGAACACTGAAGCTTTCTTT.

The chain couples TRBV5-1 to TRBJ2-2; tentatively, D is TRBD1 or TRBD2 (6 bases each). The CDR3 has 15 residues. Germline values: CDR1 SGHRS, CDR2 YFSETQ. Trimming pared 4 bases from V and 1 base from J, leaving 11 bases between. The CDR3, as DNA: TGCGCCAGCAGCCGGGGGCTGATGAACACCGGGGAGCTGTTTTTT. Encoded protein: CASSRGLMNTGELFF.

The CDR3 nucleotides are TGTGCCAGCTCACGCTCTGCCCCAGGGGGGGACGAGCAGTACTTC. Translated: CASSRSAPGGDEQYF. The V gene is TRBV18, the J gene TRBJ2-7; D may correspond to TRBD1 or TRBD2 (7 bases each). V dropped 4 bases and J dropped 5 bases, with 18 bases sitting between them. The CDR3 loop spans 15 amino acids. CDR1 and CDR2 (germline): KGHSH, LQKENI.

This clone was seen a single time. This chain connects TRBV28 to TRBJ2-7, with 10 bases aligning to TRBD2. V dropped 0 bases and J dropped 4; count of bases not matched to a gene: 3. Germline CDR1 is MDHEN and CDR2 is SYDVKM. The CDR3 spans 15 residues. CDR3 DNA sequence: TGTGCCAGCAGTTTATGGTCTAGCGGGAGTTACGAGCAGTACTTC. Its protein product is CASSLWSSGSYEQYF.

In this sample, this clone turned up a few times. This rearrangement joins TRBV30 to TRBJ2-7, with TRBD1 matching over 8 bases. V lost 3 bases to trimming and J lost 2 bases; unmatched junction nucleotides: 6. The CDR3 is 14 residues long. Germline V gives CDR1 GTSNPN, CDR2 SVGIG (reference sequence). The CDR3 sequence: CAWSGDRGTYEQYF. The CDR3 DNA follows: TGTGCCTGGAGCGGAGACAGGGGAACCTACGAGCAGTACTTC. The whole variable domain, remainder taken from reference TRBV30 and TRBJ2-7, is SQTIHQWPATLVQPVGSPLSLECTVEGTSNPNLYWYRQAAGRGLQLLFYSVGIGQISSEVPQNLSASRPQDRQFILSSKKLLLSDSGFYLCAWSGDRGTYEQYFGPGTRLTVT.

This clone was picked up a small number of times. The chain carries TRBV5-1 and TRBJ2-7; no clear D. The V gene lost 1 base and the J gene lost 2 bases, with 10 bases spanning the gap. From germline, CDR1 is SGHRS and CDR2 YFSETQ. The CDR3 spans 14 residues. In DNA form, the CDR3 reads TGCGCCAGCAGCTTGTGGGGTCGGGCCTACGAGCAGTACTTC. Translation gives CASSLWGRAYEQYF.

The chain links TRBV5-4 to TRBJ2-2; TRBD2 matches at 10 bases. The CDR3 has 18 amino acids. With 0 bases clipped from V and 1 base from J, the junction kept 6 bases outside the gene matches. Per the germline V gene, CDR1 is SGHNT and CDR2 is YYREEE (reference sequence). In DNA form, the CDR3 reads TGTGCCAGCAGCTTGGCCCTACGACTAGCGGGGAACACCGGGGAGCTGTTTTTT. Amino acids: CASSLALRLAGNTGELFF.